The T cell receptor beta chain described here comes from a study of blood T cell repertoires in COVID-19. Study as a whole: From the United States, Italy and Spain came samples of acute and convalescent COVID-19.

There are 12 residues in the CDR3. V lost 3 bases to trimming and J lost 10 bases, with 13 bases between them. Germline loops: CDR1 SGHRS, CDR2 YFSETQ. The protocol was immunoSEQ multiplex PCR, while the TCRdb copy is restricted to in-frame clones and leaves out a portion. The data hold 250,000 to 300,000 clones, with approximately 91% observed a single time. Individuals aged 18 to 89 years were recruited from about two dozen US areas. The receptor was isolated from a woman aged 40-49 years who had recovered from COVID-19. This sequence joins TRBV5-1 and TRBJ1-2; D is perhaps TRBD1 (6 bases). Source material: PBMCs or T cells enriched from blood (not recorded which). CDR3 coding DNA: TGCGCCAGCAGCTCGGACAGCTTCGACTACACCTTC. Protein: CASSSDSFDYTF. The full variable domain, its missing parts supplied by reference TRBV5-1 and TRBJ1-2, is KAGVTQTPRYLIKTRGQQVTLSCSPISGHRSVSWYQQTPGQGLQFLFEYFSETQRNKGNFPGRFSGRQFSNSRSEMNVSTLELGDSALYLCASSSDSFDYTFGSGTRLTVV.